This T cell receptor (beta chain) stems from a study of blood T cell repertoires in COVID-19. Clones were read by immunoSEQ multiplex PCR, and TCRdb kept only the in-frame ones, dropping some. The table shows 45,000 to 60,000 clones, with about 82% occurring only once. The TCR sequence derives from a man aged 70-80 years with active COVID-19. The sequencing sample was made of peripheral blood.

CDR3 region: CASSSLRGQGSYEQFF. CDR3 DNA sequence: TGTGCCAGCAGCTCCCTCCGGGGACAGGGGTCCTATGAGCAGTTCTTC. V is TRBV11-2 and J is TRBJ2-1, with 10 nucleotides matching TRBD1. The CDR3 is made up of 16 amino acids. Germline V gives CDR1 SGHAT, CDR2 FQNNGV. V was pared by 4 bases and J by 8 bases, with 11 bases of the junction left unmatched.